The 20 T cell receptor beta chains below were found in one sample sequenced in a study of cytomegalovirus exposure and HLA in healthy donors. PCR primers comprised 60 Vbeta and 13 Jbeta primers. Using immunoSEQ multiplex PCR, the repertoire was profiled, and TCRdb retains in-frame clones only, with some absent. The profile shows some 97,000 clones, around 79% of them singletons. Sequencing was done on a sample of PBMCs. These receptors were obtained from a male donor in good health and CMV-seropositive.

This clone was detected a few times. The chain uses TRBV7-8 and TRBJ2-5; TRBD2 matches 7 bases. Unmatched junction bases numbered 7, after V lost 11 bases and J lost 4 bases. The CDR3 covers 12 residues. Germline CDR1 SGHVS, CDR2 FQNEAQ. The CDR3 loop reads CASGGPRETQYF. DNA of the CDR3: TGTGCCTCGGGAGGCCCCAGAGAGACCCAGTACTTC.

The J gene is TRBJ1-1, the V gene TRBV7-9; D not certain. V gave up 7 bases and J gave up 1 base, with 10 bases separating them. CDR3 length: 13 residues. Germline V gives CDR1 SEHNR, CDR2 FQNEAQ (reference sequence). The CDR3 DNA sequence: TGTGCCAGCAAGCGGACGGGGAACACTGAAGCTTTCTTT. It codes for CASKRTGNTEAFF. Full variable domain (remainder filled in from reference TRBV7-9 and TRBJ1-1): DTGVSQNPRHKITKRGQNVTFRCDPISEHNRLYWYRQTLGQGPEFLTYFQNEAQLEKSRLLSDRFSAERPKGSFSTLEIQRTEQGDSAMYLCASKRTGNTEAFFGQGTRLTVV.

The chain uses TRBV27 and TRBJ1-6, with 9 bases that match TRBD1. Germline V gene sequence: CDR1 MNHEY, CDR2 SMNVEV (reference sequence). Trimming removed 5 bases from V and 6 bases from J; junction bases left unmatched: 11. The CDR3 runs to 17 residues. CDR3 sequence: CASSTQYRGPLNSPLHF. In DNA form, the CDR3 reads TGTGCCAGCAGTACCCAGTACAGGGGGCCTCTTAATTCACCCCTCCACTTT.

The DNA of the CDR3 is TGCACCAGCAGCCAACGGGGGGGGCTATGCGTTACCCTCACAGATACGCAGTATTTT. Translated, it gives CTSSQRGGLCVTLTDTQYF. V gene TRBV1 combines with J gene TRBJ2-3; the D call in the table, TRBD2, was not verified against the DNA. TRBV1 is marked as a pseudogene. CDR3 length: 19 residues.

The chain links TRBV28 to TRBJ2-2, with D possibly being TRBD1 (5 bases). The V end was cut by 5 bases, the J end by 4 bases, with 17 bases between. The V gene's germline CDR1 is MDHEN and CDR2 SYDVKM. The length of the CDR3 is 16 residues. For the CDR3, the DNA is TGTGCCAGCAGTCCGTTCCAGGGTTCCCCCACCGGGGAGCTGTTTTTT. This sequence encodes CASSPFQGSPTGELFF. The whole variable domain, remainder taken from reference TRBV28 and TRBJ2-2, is DVKVTQSSRYLVKRTGEKVFLECVQDMDHENMFWYRQDPGLGLRLIYFSYDVKMKEKGDIPEGYSVSREKKERFSLILESASTNQTSMYLCASSPFQGSPTGELFFGEGSRLTVL.

This clone showed up just once. The chain combines TRBV4-1 with TRBJ2-7, with 9 bases lining up with TRBD1. CDR1 and CDR2 (germline): MGHRA, YSYEKL. Trimming removed 1 base from V and 5 bases from J; junction bases left unmatched: 6. The CDR3 covers 15 residues. CDR3 nucleotides: TGCGCCAGCAGCCAAGTTGGGACAGGGTCGAACGAGCAGTACTTC. Translated, it gives CASSQVGTGSNEQYF.

The chain combines TRBV7-2 with TRBJ1-1; possibly TRBD1 for D (6 bases). The CDR3 loop spans 15 amino acids. Germline CDR1 SGHTA, CDR2 FQGNSA. Between the trimmed V and J ends, which lost 2 bases and 3 bases, there was a span of 13 bases. This chain's CDR3 is CASSLLGARDTEAFF. In DNA, the CDR3 is TGTGCCAGCAGCTTATTGGGGGCGCGGGACACTGAAGCTTTCTTT.

The chain has TRBV27 and TRBJ2-7, with 8 nucleotides matching TRBD2. CDR1 and CDR2 from the germline V gene are MNHEY and SMNVEV (reference sequence). V lost 10 bases and J lost 3; bases outside the gene matches: 14. The CDR3 length is 15 residues. CDR3 region: CATQAGGLAFYEQYF. The CDR3 DNA reads TGTGCCACCCAGGCCGGCGGACTAGCATTCTACGAGCAGTACTTC.

This clone was detected only a few times. The V call is TRBV6-5, the J call TRBJ1-2; maybe TRBD1 (5 bases). Trimming removed 6 bases from V and 8 bases from J, with 13 bases in between. This CDR3 contains 12 residues. Germline V gene data show CDR1 as MNHEY and CDR2 as SVGAGI. The CDR3 region has the DNA TGTGCCAGCAGGCCCGGACCAGGGGGCTACACCTTC. Translation gives CASRPGPGGYTF.

The chain couples TRBV7-2 to TRBJ2-7; 10 bases agree with TRBD2. CDR1 is SGHTA and CDR2 is FQGNSA in the germline V gene. V lost 7 bases to trimming and J lost 2 bases; unmatched junction nucleotides: 5. The CDR3 spans 14 residues. CDR3 region: CASTRSGGAYEQYF. CDR3 nucleotides: TGTGCCAGCACCCGAAGCGGGGGGGCCTACGAGCAGTACTTC.

V gene TRBV5-1 combines with J gene TRBJ2-5; 9 nucleotides match TRBD2. This CDR3 has 15 residues. V lost 0 bases to trimming and J lost 0 bases; unmatched junction nucleotides: 0. Germline-derived CDR1 and CDR2 are SGHRS and YFSETQ. The chain's CDR3 is CASSLERGDQETQYF. The CDR3 bases are TGCGCCAGCAGCTTGGAGCGGGGGGACCAAGAGACCCAGTACTTC.

V and J are TRBV25-1 and TRBJ2-5; TRBD1 might be the D (6 bases). Germline CDR1 and CDR2: MGHDK and SYGVNS. There are 16 residues in the CDR3. V lost 5 bases and J lost 11, with 27 bases in between. Here the CDR3 DNA reads TGTGCCAGCAGTCATACTTGGTCAGGGCCCTCAGGGGAGCAGTACTTC. It yields the protein CASSHTWSGPSGEQYF.

This clone appeared a few times. The CDR3 is CASGWGTGIEQYF. CDR3 bases: TGTGCCAGCGGATGGGGAACAGGGATCGAGCAGTACTTC. This rearrangement joins TRBV6-1 to TRBJ2-7, with a possible D match to TRBD1 (6 bases). This CDR3 is 13 amino acids long. Between the trimmed V and J ends, which lost 8 bases and 6 bases, there was a span of 17 bases. Germline assignment: CDR1 MNHNS and CDR2 SASEGT.

The genes are TRBV15 and TRBJ2-5; D may be TRBD1 (6 bases). The CDR3 is 13 residues long. Trimming removed 3 bases at V and 1 base at J, with 6 bases between. The germline CDR1 and CDR2 sequences are LNHNV and YYDKDF (reference sequence). In nucleotides, the CDR3 is TGTGCCACCAGCAGGGGGGCCCAAGAGACCCAGTACTTC. It specifies CATSRGAQETQYF.

The chain combines TRBV5-1 with TRBJ1-5; TRBD1 aligns across 12 bases. The germline CDR1 and CDR2 sequences are SGHRS and YFSETQ. The V and J ends lost 4 bases and 5 bases, in that order; junction bases with no gene match: 10. The CDR3 is 17 residues long. The CDR3 DNA reads TGCGCCAGCAGCCCGATCCCGGGACAGGGGGCTTATCAGCCCCAGCATTTT. Translated: CASSPIPGQGAYQPQHF.

The V and J genes are TRBV7-2 and TRBJ1-2; TRBD1 is a possible D gene (6 bases). The germline V and J ends were trimmed by 1 base and 3 bases, with 12 bases remaining between them. Germline V gene sequence: CDR1 SGHTA, CDR2 FQGNSA. CDR3 size: 15 residues. The CDR3 DNA follows: TGTGCCAGCAGCTTAGGGGGGCCGAGCTACTATGGCTACACCTTC. Translation gives CASSLGGPSYYGYTF.

The V gene is TRBV29-1, the J gene TRBJ2-6; a possible D gene is TRBD1 (6 bases). V shed 6 bases and J shed 1 base, with 7 bases lying between them. Germline CDR1 is SQVTM and CDR2 is ANQGSEA. The CDR3 is 13 residues long. The CDR3 here is CSVTGSGANVLTF. CDR3 nucleotides: TGCAGCGTAACAGGGTCTGGGGCCAACGTCCTGACTTTC.

Turning to this clone: The same CDR3 also results from other DNA sequences found in this sample. J is TRBJ1-2 and V is TRBV2; D is uncertain. The V and J ends lost 7 bases and 8 bases respectively, with 17 bases between them. CDR1 is SNHLY, CDR2 FYNNEI, per germline. This CDR3 is 13 amino acids long. The CDR3 region has the DNA TGTGCCAGCAACCCGGACCGGGAAGGCGGCTACACCTTC. It translates to CASNPDREGGYTF. Drawing the rest from reference TRBV2 and TRBJ1-2, the complete variable domain is EPEVTQTPSHQVTQMGQEVILRCVPISNHLYFYWYRQILGQKVEFLVSFYNNEISEKSEIFDDQFSVERPDGSNFTLKIRSTKLEDSAMYFCASNPDREGGYTFGSGTRLTVV.

The V gene is TRBV5-4, the J gene TRBJ1-3; no clear D gene. Germline V gives CDR1 SGHNT, CDR2 YYREEE (reference sequence). Trimming left V 6 bases short and J 0 bases short, with 7 bases between. The CDR3 has 13 residues. The chain's CDR3 is CASTFNSGNTIYF. For the CDR3, the DNA is TGTGCCAGCACCTTCAACTCTGGAAACACCATATATTTT.

The chain carries TRBV5-1 and TRBJ1-1; 9 positions match TRBD1. The junction had 4 bases not matched to a gene; V was cut back by 3 bases and J by 1 base. CDR3 length equals 15 residues. Germline lookup yields CDR1 SGHRS and CDR2 YFSETQ. The CDR3 sequence: CASSSQGASNTEAFF. The CDR3 nucleotides are TGCGCCAGCAGCTCACAGGGGGCTTCGAACACTGAAGCTTTCTTT.